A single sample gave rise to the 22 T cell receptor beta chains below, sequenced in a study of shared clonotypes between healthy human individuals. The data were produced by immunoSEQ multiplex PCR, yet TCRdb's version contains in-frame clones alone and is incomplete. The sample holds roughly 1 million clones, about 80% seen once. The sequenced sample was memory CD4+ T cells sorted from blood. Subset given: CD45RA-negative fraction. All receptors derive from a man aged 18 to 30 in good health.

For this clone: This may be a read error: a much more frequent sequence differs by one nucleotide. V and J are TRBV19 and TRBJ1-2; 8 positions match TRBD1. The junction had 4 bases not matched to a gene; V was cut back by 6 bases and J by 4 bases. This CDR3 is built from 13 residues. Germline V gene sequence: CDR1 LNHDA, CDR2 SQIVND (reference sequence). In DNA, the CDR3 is TGTGCCAGTAGATTAGACAGGGGCTATGGCTACACCTTC. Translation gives CASRLDRGYGYTF.

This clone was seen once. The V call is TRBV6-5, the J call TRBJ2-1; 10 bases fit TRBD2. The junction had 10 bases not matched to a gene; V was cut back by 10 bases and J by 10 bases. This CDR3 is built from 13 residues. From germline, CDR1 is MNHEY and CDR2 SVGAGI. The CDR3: CATKAGGQGEQFF. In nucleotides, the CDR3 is TGTGCCACCAAAGCGGGAGGGCAAGGAGAGCAGTTCTTC.

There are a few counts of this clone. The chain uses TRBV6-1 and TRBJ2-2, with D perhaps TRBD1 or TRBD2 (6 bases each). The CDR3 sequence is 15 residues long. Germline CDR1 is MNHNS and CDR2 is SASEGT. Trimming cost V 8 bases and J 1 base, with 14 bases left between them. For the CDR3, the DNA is TGTGCCAGCGCCCCGGGGGCTCTGAACACCGGGGAGCTGTTTTTT. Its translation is CASAPGALNTGELFF.

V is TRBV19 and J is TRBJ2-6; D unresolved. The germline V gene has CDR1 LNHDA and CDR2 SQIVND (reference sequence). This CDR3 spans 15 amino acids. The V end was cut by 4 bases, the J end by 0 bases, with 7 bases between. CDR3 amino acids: CASSNPNSGANVLTF. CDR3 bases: TGTGCCAGTAGTAACCCGAACTCTGGGGCCAACGTCCTGACTTTC.

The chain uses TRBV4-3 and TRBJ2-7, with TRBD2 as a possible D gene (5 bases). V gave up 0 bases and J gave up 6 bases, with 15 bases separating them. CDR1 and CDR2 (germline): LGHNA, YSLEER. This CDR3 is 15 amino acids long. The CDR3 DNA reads TGCGCCAGCAGCCAAGACGCGGGCCTACGACGCGAGCAGTACTTC. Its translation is CASSQDAGLRREQYF.

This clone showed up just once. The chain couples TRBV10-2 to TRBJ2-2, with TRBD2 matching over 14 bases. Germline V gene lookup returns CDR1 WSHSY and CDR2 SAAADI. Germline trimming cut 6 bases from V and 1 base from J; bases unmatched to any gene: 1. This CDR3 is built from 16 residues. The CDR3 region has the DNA TGCGCCAGCAGCGGGACTAGCGGGGGGAACACCGGGGAGCTGTTTTTT. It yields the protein CASSGTSGGNTGELFF.

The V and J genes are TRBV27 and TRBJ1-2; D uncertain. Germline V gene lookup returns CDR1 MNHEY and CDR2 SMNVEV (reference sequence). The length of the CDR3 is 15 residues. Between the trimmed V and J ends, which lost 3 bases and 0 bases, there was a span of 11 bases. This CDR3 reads CASSLALAPNYGYTF. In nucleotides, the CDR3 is TGTGCCAGCAGTTTGGCGCTGGCTCCTAACTATGGCTACACCTTC.

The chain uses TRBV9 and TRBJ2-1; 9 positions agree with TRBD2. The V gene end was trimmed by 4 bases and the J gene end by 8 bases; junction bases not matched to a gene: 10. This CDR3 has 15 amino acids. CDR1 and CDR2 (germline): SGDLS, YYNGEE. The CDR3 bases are TGTGCCAGCAGCCTGGGCGGGAGGGCCTCGGATGAGCAGTTCTTC. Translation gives CASSLGGRASDEQFF.

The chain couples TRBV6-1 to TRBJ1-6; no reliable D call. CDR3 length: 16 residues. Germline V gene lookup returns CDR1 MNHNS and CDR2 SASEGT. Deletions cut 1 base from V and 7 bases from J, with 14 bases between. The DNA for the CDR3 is TGTGCCAGCAGTGAAGTTTTCGGGGTCGGGAATTCACCCCTCCACTTT. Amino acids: CASSEVFGVGNSPLHF.

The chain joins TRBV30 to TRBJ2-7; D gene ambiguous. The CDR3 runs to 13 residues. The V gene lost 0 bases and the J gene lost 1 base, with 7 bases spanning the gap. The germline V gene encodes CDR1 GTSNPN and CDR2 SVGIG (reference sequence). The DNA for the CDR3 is TGTGCCTGGAGTGTCGACCTATCCTACGAGCAGTACTTC. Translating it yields CAWSVDLSYEQYF.

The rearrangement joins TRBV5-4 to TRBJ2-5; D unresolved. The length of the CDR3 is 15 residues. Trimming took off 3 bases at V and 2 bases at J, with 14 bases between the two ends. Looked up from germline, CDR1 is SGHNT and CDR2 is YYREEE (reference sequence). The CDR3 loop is CASSWPGAGQETQYF. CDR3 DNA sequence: TGTGCCAGCAGCTGGCCGGGCGCTGGACAAGAGACCCAGTACTTC.

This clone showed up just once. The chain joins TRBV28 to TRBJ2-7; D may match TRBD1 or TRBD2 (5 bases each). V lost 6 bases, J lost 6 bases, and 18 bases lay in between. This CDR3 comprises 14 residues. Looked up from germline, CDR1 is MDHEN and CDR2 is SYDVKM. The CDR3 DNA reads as TGTGCCAGCAGGCCCGGGACCGAACCTGGCGAGCAGTACTTC. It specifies CASRPGTEPGEQYF.

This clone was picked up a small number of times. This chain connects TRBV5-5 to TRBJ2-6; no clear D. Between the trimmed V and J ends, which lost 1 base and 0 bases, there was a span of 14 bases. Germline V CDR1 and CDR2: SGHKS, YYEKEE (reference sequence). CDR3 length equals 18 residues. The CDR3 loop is CASSLSGIVLSGANVLTF. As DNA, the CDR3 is TGTGCCAGCAGCTTGTCTGGGATCGTCCTCTCTGGGGCCAACGTCCTGACTTTC.

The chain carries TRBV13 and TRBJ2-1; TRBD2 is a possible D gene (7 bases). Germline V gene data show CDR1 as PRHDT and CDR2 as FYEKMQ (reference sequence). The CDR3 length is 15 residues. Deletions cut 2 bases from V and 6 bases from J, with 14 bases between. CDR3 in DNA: TGTGCCAGCAGCTTACCCCGGGGGGCGTCCAATGAGCAGTTCTTC. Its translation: CASSLPRGASNEQFF.

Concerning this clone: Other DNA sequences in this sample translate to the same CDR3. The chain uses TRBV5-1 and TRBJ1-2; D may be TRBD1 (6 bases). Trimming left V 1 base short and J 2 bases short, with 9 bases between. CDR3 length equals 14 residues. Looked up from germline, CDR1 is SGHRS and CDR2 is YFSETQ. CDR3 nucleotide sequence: TGCGCCAGCAGCTTGAGGACAGAGAACTATGGCTACACCTTC. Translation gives CASSLRTENYGYTF.

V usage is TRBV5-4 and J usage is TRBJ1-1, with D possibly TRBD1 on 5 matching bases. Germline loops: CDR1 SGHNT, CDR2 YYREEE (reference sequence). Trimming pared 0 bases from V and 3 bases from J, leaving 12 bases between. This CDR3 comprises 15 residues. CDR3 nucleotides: TGTGCCAGCAGCTTGGGTCGGGGGATGGACACTGAAGCTTTCTTT. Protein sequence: CASSLGRGMDTEAFF. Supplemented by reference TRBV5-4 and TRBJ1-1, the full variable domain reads ETGVTQSPTHLIKTRGQQVTLRCSSQSGHNTVSWYQQALGQGPQFIFQYYREEENGRGNFPPRFSGLQFPNYSSELNVNALELDDSALYLCASSLGRGMDTEAFFGQGTRLTVV.

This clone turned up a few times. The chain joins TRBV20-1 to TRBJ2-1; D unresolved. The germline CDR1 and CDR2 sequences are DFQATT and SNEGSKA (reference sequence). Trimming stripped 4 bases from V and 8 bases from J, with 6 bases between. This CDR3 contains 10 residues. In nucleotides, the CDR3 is TGCAGTGCTAACGGACATGAGCAGTTCTTC. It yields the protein CSANGHEQFF.

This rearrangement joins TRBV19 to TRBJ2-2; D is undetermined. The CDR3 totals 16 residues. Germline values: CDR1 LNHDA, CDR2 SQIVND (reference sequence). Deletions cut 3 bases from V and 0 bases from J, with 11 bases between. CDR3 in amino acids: CASSIRSGSNTGELFF. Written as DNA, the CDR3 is TGTGCCAGTAGTATTCGATCGGGCTCGAACACCGGGGAGCTGTTTTTT.

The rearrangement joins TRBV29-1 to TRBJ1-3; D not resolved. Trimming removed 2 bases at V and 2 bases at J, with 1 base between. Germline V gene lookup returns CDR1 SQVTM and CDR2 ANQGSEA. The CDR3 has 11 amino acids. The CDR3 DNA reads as TGCAGCGTTGAAACTGGAAACACCATATATTTT. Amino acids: CSVETGNTIYF.

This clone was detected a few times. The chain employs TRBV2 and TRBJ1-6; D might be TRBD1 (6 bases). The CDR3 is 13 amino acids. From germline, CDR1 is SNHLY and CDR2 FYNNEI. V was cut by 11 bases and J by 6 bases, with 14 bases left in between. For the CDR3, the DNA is TGTGCCGGTCGGGGAGGGGGTAATTCACCCCTCCACTTT. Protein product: CAGRGGGNSPLHF.

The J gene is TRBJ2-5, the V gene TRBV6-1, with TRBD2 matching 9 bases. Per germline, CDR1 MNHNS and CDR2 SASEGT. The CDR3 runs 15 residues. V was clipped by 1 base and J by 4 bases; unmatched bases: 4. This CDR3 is CASSEDLAGRETQYF. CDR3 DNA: TGTGCCAGCAGTGAAGACCTAGCGGGGAGAGAGACCCAGTACTTC.

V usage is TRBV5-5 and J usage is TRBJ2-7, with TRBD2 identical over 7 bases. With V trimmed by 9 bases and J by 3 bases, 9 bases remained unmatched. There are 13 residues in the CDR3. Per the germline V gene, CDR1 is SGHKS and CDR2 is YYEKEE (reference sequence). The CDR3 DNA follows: TGTGCCACCGGGACTAACCCCCTCTACGAGCAGTACTTC. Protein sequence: CATGTNPLYEQYF.